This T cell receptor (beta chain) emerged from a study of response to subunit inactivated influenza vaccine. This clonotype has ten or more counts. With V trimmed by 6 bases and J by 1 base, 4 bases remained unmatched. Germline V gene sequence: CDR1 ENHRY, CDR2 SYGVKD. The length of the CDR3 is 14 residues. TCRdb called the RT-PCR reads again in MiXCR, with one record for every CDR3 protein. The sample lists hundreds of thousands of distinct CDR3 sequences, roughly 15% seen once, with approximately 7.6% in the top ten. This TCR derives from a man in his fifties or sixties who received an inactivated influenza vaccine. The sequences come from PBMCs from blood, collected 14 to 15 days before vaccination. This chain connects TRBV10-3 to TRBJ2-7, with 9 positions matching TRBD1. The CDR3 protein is CAIRGQGGSYEQYF. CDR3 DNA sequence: TGTGCCATCAGGGGACAGGGTGGTTCCTACGAGCAGTACTTC.